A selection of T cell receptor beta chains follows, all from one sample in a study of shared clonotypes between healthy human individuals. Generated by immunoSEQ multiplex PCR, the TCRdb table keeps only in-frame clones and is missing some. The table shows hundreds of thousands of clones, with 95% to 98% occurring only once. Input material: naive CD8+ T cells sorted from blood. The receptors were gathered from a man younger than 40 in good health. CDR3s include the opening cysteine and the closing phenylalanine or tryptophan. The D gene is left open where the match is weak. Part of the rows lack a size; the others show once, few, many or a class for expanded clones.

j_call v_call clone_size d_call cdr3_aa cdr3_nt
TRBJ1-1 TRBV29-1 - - CSVDTGLNTEAFF TGCAGCGTTGACACCGGCCTGAACACTGAAGCTTTCTTT
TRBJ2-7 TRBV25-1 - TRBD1 CASSAGQGATYEQYF TGTGCCAGCAGCGCGGGACAGGGGGCGACCTACGAGCAGTACTTC
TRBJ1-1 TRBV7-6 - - CASSNPLLNTEAFF TGTGCCAGTTCCAATCCCCTACTGAACACTGAAGCTTTCTTT
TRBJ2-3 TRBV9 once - CASSAEGPVYGDTQYF TGTGCCAGCAGCGCAGAAGGGCCGGTATATGGAGATACGCAGTATTTT
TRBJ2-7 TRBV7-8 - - CASRQRAYAYEQYF TGTGCCAGCAGGCAGCGGGCGTACGCCTACGAGCAGTACTTC
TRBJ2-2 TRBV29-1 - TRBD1 CSVAWVRGQLGDGGELFF TGCAGCGTGGCGTGGGTCAGGGGGCAACTTGGGGATGGCGGGGAGCTGTTTTTT
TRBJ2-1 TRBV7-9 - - CASSFRDGGVNEQFF TGTGCCAGCAGCTTCAGGGACGGTGGTGTCAATGAGCAGTTCTTC
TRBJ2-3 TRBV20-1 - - CSAFGGDTQYF TGCAGTGCTTTTGGTGGGGATACGCAGTATTTT
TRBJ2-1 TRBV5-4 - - CASSLSESNEQFF TGTGCCAGCAGCTTGTCTGAATCTAATGAGCAGTTCTTC
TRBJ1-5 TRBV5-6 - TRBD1 CASSLGTGNQPQHF TGTGCCAGCAGCTTGGGGACAGGAAATCAGCCCCAGCATTTT
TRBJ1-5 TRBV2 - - CASSVWFKQPQHF TGTGCCAGCAGTGTGTGGTTCAAACAGCCCCAGCATTTT
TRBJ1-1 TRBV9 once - CASRSPPNTEAFF TGTGCCAGCAGGAGCCCGCCGAACACTGAAGCTTTCTTT
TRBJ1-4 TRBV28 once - CASSPTAGNPNEKLFF TGTGCCAGCAGTCCAACCGCAGGGAACCCTAATGAAAAACTGTTTTTT
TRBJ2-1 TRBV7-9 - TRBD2 CASSLVVAGDNEQFF TGTGCCAGCAGCTTAGTGGTAGCGGGAGACAATGAGCAGTTCTTC
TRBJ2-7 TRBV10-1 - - CASSESSDPYEQYF TGCGCCAGCAGTGAGTCATCAGATCCCTACGAGCAGTACTTC
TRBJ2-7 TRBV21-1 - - CASRNSGGLSEQYF TGTGCCAGCAGGAACTCAGGGGGCTTAAGTGAGCAGTACTTC